The 30 T cell receptor beta chains below come from one sample, sequenced in a study of human T cells and chemical hapten exposure (dated by TCRdb to about 2021). Libraries were constructed by RACE. Instrument used: NextSeq 500. TCRdb reprocessing: public reads trimmed at Q25 with fastp, clones called with MiXCR, in-frame beta chains kept. Records with the same CDR3 protein are collapsed into one entry carrying the most frequent genes and DNA. Present in this sample are roughly 38,000 distinct CDR3 sequences, over 7.5% of which were seen just once. The ten largest clones capture roughly 25% of the sample. The time point label on this specimen signifies: patch test 3, about 24 weeks after DPC sensitization. The sample's treatment or condition label is to be understood as: therapeutic diphenylcyclopropenone sensitization with weekly scalp DPC. Total RNA was extracted from unfractionated whole blood that had been collected in Tempus Blood RNA tubes.

The material was whole blood, obtained in connection with sensitization to the hapten diphenylcyclopropenone (DPC). The receptors here all came from a man in his fifties with alopecia areata. Some clones in this sample may be carry-over from other donors' samples.

This clonotype was picked up many times. The V call is TRBV29-1, the J call TRBJ2-5; 11 bases line up with TRBD1. The CDR3 sequence is 13 residues long. In germline, CDR1 is SQVTM, CDR2 ANQGSEA. The ends lost 4 bases at V and 4 bases at J; junction bases unmatched: 2. The DNA for the CDR3 is TGCAGCGTTGGGACAGGGGGCATAGAGACCCAGTACTTC. Protein: CSVGTGGIETQYF.

The table lists this clonotype with many counts. The V call is TRBV29-1, the J call TRBJ2-2, with 7 bases aligning to TRBD1. The V gene end was trimmed by 5 bases and the J gene end by 4 bases; junction bases not matched to a gene: 10. Germline lookup yields CDR1 SQVTM and CDR2 ANQGSEA. This CDR3 spans 15 amino acids. The chain's CDR3 is CSVSSGGSRTGELFF. CDR3 bases: TGCAGCGTTTCATCAGGGGGTTCGCGCACCGGGGAGCTGTTTTTT.

This clonotype was seen only a few times. The V gene is TRBV7-6, the J gene TRBJ2-3; 10 positions match TRBD2. The CDR3 is 15 residues long. V shed 4 bases, J shed 4 bases, and the junction held 5 bases outside the gene matches. Germline values: CDR1 SGHVS, CDR2 FNYEAQ. The CDR3 reads CASSSSGSPPDTQYF. In DNA, the CDR3 is TGTGCCAGCAGCTCTAGCGGGAGCCCCCCAGATACGCAGTATTTT.

The chain couples TRBV4-1 to TRBJ2-7, with D perhaps assigned TRBD1 or TRBD2 (5 bases each). V was clipped by 0 bases and J by 5 bases, with 17 bases between them. CDR1 is MGHRA, CDR2 YSYEKL, per germline. CDR3 size: 16 residues. This CDR3 is CASSQERSGPRDEQYF. The CDR3 DNA is TGCGCCAGCAGCCAAGAGCGATCGGGACCACGTGACGAGCAGTACTTC.

The sample holds many counts of this clonotype. The CDR3 DNA sequence: TGTGCCATCGGTGCCCGTCCCGACGGTCCCTACGAGCAGTACTTC. Translating gives CAIGARPDGPYEQYF. The chain uses TRBV10-3 and TRBJ2-7, with D unresolved. Per germline, CDR1 ENHRY and CDR2 SYGVKD. CDR3 length: 15 residues. V shed 8 bases and J shed 2 bases, with 19 bases lying between them.

This clonotype occurred many times. The chain joins TRBV27 to TRBJ1-5, with D tentatively TRBD1 (5 bases). Germline assignment: CDR1 MNHEY and CDR2 SMNVEV (reference sequence). The CDR3 consists of 13 residues. V was shortened by 2 bases and J by 7 bases, with 9 bases between the two germline ends. CDR3 sequence: CASSLQGDQPQHF. The DNA of the CDR3 is TGTGCCAGCAGTTTACAGGGTGACCAGCCCCAGCATTTT.

In this sample, this clonotype turned up many times. V gene TRBV28 combines with J gene TRBJ2-7, with 8 bases that match TRBD2. Per germline, CDR1 MDHEN and CDR2 SYDVKM. V lost 7 bases to trimming and J lost 6 bases; unmatched junction nucleotides: 17. The CDR3 runs to 16 residues. The CDR3 spells CASNPASSGSKSEQYF. CDR3 nucleotide sequence: TGTGCCAGCAACCCCGCGTCGAGCGGGAGTAAGTCCGAGCAGTACTTC.

The rearrangement uses TRBV29-1 and TRBJ1-1; no reliable D call. Trimming stripped 7 bases from V and 3 bases from J, with 15 bases between. The CDR3 runs 13 residues. The V gene's germline CDR1 is SQVTM and CDR2 ANQGSEA. CDR3 bases: TGCAGCGCGATACAGACGTACTACACTGAAGCTTTCTTT. It specifies CSAIQTYYTEAFF.

This clonotype appeared a few times. The genes are TRBV4-1 and TRBJ2-3, with D uncertain. The germline V and J ends were trimmed by 5 bases and 1 base, with 13 bases remaining between them. Germline-derived CDR1 and CDR2 are MGHRA and YSYEKL. The CDR3 loop spans 15 amino acids. CDR3: CASSLGFGGTDTQYF. For the CDR3, the DNA is TGCGCCAGCAGCTTGGGCTTTGGGGGCACAGATACGCAGTATTTT.

This clonotype showed up many times. The J gene is TRBJ2-5, the V gene TRBV20-1, with a tentative D call TRBD2 (5 bases). Germline CDR1 is DFQATT and CDR2 is SNEGSKA (reference sequence). V shed 0 bases and J shed 0 bases, with 20 bases lying between them. The CDR3 runs 18 residues. The CDR3 DNA reads as TGCAGTGCTAGAGATAGGGCTAGCTCACGCTGGTACCAAGAGACCCAGTACTTC. Its protein is CSARDRASSRWYQETQYF.

This clonotype was observed many times. The chain combines TRBV11-3 with TRBJ2-1; TRBD1 matches at 9 bases. CDR3 size: 16 residues. With V trimmed by 5 bases and J by 7 bases, 12 bases remained unmatched. Germline V gene data show CDR1 as SGHNT and CDR2 as YENEEA. CDR3 amino acids: CASSETGTGTWNEQFF. The DNA for the CDR3 is TGTGCCAGCAGCGAAACCGGGACAGGGACTTGGAATGAGCAGTTCTTC.

This clonotype was seen ten or more times. V gene TRBV29-1 combines with J gene TRBJ1-5, with D perhaps matching TRBD1 (5 bases). The CDR3 consists of 14 residues. The V gene lost 4 bases and the J gene lost 3 bases, with 13 bases spanning the gap. Per the germline V gene, CDR1 is SQVTM and CDR2 is ANQGSEA. The CDR3 coding sequence is TGCAGCGTTGCCAGCGCTGGGGCCAATCAGCCCCAGCATTTT. The encoded protein is CSVASAGANQPQHF.

The chain uses TRBV7-9 and TRBJ1-5, with TRBD1 as a possible D gene (6 bases). V shed 5 bases and J shed 5 bases, with 19 bases lying between them. Germline CDR1 and CDR2: SEHNR and FQNEAQ (reference sequence). CDR3 size: 16 residues. The CDR3: CASSRYTGGQDQPQHF. CDR3 coding DNA: TGTGCCAGCAGCCGATACACCGGGGGGCAAGATCAGCCCCAGCATTTT.

This clonotype was observed many times. The chain has TRBV6-1 and TRBJ1-5, with a possible D match to TRBD1 (6 bases). From germline, CDR1 is MNHNS and CDR2 SASEGT. The CDR3 is 15 residues long. Trimming cost V 5 bases and J 7 bases, with 18 bases left between them. DNA for the CDR3: TGTGCCAGCAGTATACAAGGGGGGGCAGGGCAGCCCCAGCATTTT. Residues: CASSIQGGAGQPQHF.

This clonotype was recorded at least ten times. The genes are TRBV10-3 and TRBJ1-2, with TRBD1 matching 10 bases. CDR3 size: 15 residues. V lost 7 bases, J lost 11 bases, and 16 bases stayed unmatched. Germline loops: CDR1 ENHRY, CDR2 SYGVKD. In DNA form, the CDR3 reads TGTGCCATCACCGCGGGACAGGGGAGTCCGCGGGGTTACACCTTC. It encodes CAITAGQGSPRGYTF.

This clonotype was detected only a few times. The chain links TRBV6-2 or TRBV6-3 to TRBJ2-5, with TRBD2 matching 9 bases. The CDR3 length is 15 residues. Germline V gives CDR1 MNHEY, CDR2 SVGEGT. With 4 bases clipped from V and 2 bases from J, the junction kept 5 bases outside the gene matches. The CDR3 spells CASSSLAGAQETQYF. The CDR3 region has the DNA TGTGCCAGCAGTTCGTTAGCGGGAGCACAAGAGACCCAGTACTTC.

The chain employs TRBV7-3 and TRBJ2-1; 14 bases agree with TRBD2. The length of the CDR3 is 15 residues. V was pared by 5 bases and J by 9 bases, with 6 bases of the junction left unmatched. The germline V gene encodes CDR1 SGHTA and CDR2 FQGTGA. DNA of the CDR3: TGTGCCAGCAGCCCGGGACTAGCGGGAGACGGTGAGCAGTTCTTC. Translated, it gives CASSPGLAGDGEQFF.

The V and J genes are TRBV28 and TRBJ2-7, with a tentative D call TRBD1 (6 bases). The germline gives CDR1 MDHEN, CDR2 SYDVKM. The germline V and J ends were trimmed by 8 bases and 0 bases, with 11 bases remaining between them. The CDR3 is made up of 13 amino acids. The CDR3 coding sequence is TGTGCCAGCGCGCCAGGGGCCTCCTACGAGCAGTACTTC. Amino acids: CASAPGASYEQYF.

For this clonotype: A much larger clone lies a single base off, so this may be a read error. The rearrangement uses TRBV7-2 and TRBJ2-1, with D perhaps matching TRBD2 (7 bases). The V gene's germline CDR1 is SGHTA and CDR2 FQGNSA. This CDR3 region has 17 residues. Written as DNA, the CDR3 is TGTGCCAGCAGCCCCGGGCGGGGGCAATTTTGGGGCAATGAGCGGTTCTTC. As protein: CASSPGRGQFWGNERFF.

This clonotype came up many times. J is TRBJ1-1 and V is TRBV7-2; 7 bases agree with TRBD1. J gave up 4 bases and V 6 bases, and 5 bases lay outside the gene matches. Looked up from germline, CDR1 is SGHTA and CDR2 is FQGNSA. The CDR3 consists of 13 residues. DNA for the CDR3: TGTGCCAGCAGTCCACAGGGGTTCACTGAAGCTTTCTTT. This gives the protein CASSPQGFTEAFF.

This chain uses TRBV7-6 with TRBJ2-1; 10 nucleotides align to TRBD2. Trimming at V came to 2 bases and at J to 10 bases, leaving 8 bases not matched to a gene. Per germline, CDR1 SGHVS and CDR2 FNYEAQ. This CDR3 comprises 15 residues. CDR3 nucleotide sequence: TGTGCCAGCAGCTTATCGGCTAGCGGGAGAGAGGAGCAGTTCTTC. This encodes CASSLSASGREEQFF. The complete variable domain, with remaining parts taken from reference TRBV7-6 and TRBJ2-1, reads GAGVSQSPRYKVTKRGQDVALRCDPISGHVSLYWYRQALGQGPEFLTYFNYEAQQDKSGLPNDRFSAERPEGSISTLTIQRTEQRDSAMYRCASSLSASGREEQFFGPGTRLTVL.

There are many counts of this clonotype. The V gene is TRBV9, the J gene TRBJ2-3; D remains ambiguous. Germline V lookup: CDR1 SGDLS, CDR2 YYNGEE. The CDR3 consists of 15 residues. V shed 0 bases and J shed 1 base, with 9 bases lying between them. The CDR3 here is CASSVEGAGTDTQYF. As DNA, the CDR3 is TGTGCCAGCAGCGTAGAGGGTGCCGGCACAGATACGCAGTATTTT.

By sample fraction, this clonotype is medium-sized. The chain is built from TRBV5-6 and TRBJ1-1, with 11 nucleotides matching TRBD1. The CDR3 spans 16 residues. Germline V lookup: CDR1 SGHDT, CDR2 YYEEEE. Losses at the gene ends were 0 bases for V and 10 bases for J; bases not matched to a gene: 11. The CDR3 here is CASSLGGQGASKSAFF. The CDR3 DNA sequence: TGTGCCAGCAGCTTGGGCGGACAGGGGGCTTCTAAGTCAGCTTTCTTT.

The chain combines TRBV28 with TRBJ1-2; tentative D call: TRBD1 (5 bases). The CDR3 runs to 13 residues. Germline lookup yields CDR1 MDHEN and CDR2 SYDVKM. V lost 5 bases and J lost 8, with 15 bases in between. For the CDR3, the DNA is TGTGCCAGCAGTCCGGGACCCAGCAGGGGCTACACCTTC. Protein product: CASSPGPSRGYTF.

This clonotype has at least ten counts. The V call is TRBV30, the J call TRBJ1-5, with TRBD1 identical over 10 bases. This CDR3 has 13 residues. Trimming at V came to 3 bases and at J to 7 bases, leaving 3 bases not matched to a gene. CDR1 is GTSNPN and CDR2 is SVGIG in the germline V gene (reference sequence). The CDR3 here is CAWRGQGGQPQHF. For the CDR3, the DNA is TGTGCCTGGAGAGGACAGGGGGGGCAGCCCCAGCATTTT.

The rearrangement joins TRBV29-1 to TRBJ1-2; D call uncertain. Trimming shortened V by 4 bases and J by 5 bases, and 8 bases separated the two germline ends. The germline V gene has CDR1 SQVTM and CDR2 ANQGSEA. This CDR3 region has 11 residues. The CDR3 DNA reads as TGCAGCGTTGGAACAGATTATGGCTACACCTTC. The encoded protein is CSVGTDYGYTF. Full variable domain (outside the CDR3, taken from reference TRBV29-1 and TRBJ1-2): SAVISQKPSRDICQRGTSLTIQCQVDSQVTMMFWYRQQPGQSLTLIATANQGSEATYESGFVIDKFPISRPNLTFSTLTVSNMSPEDSSIYLCSVGTDYGYTFGSGTRLTVV.

This clonotype was counted ten times or more. The chain employs TRBV19 and TRBJ1-5, with 9 positions matching TRBD1. The CDR3 is made up of 15 amino acids. With 3 bases clipped from V and 8 bases from J, the junction kept 8 bases outside the gene matches. Germline V gene lookup returns CDR1 LNHDA and CDR2 SQIVND (reference sequence). The CDR3 reads CASSMSRDRDEPQHF. The DNA for the CDR3 is TGTGCCAGTAGTATGTCCCGGGACAGGGATGAGCCCCAGCATTTT.

This clonotype was seen a few times. V gene TRBV3-1 combines with J gene TRBJ2-1, with D unclear. In germline, CDR1 is LGHDT, CDR2 YNNKEL (reference sequence). V gave up 0 bases and J gave up 7 bases, with 13 bases separating them. This CDR3 spans 15 amino acids. DNA for the CDR3: TGTGCCAGCAGCCAAGATACTACACTGGGGAATGAGCAGTTCTTC. Protein product: CASSQDTTLGNEQFF.

This clonotype was seen repeatedly, ten times or more. The chain carries TRBV7-6 and TRBJ1-6; the D gene is possibly TRBD1 (5 bases). V lost 5 bases and J lost 14, with 10 bases in between. This CDR3 is 11 amino acids long. Germline assignment: CDR1 SGHVS and CDR2 FNYEAQ. The DNA of the CDR3 is TGTGCCAGCAGCGCCGGGGACGCCCTCCACTTT. This sequence encodes CASSAGDALHF.

The V and J genes are TRBV7-2 and TRBJ2-6; D not resolved. The CDR3 has 15 residues. From germline, CDR1 is SGHTA and CDR2 FQGNSA. V shed 2 bases and J shed 0 bases, with 5 bases lying between them. CDR3 bases: TGTGCCAGCAGCTTATGGCGCTCTGGGGCCAACGTCCTGACTTTC. Residues: CASSLWRSGANVLTF.